Detailed here is one T cell receptor (beta chain). Antigen: not known. Trimming removed 8 bases at V and 5 bases at J, with 18 bases between. Germline V CDR1 and CDR2: MNHEY, SMNVEV (reference sequence). CDR3 length: 15 amino acids. This record comes from a study of shared clonotypes between healthy human individuals. Study-wide background: CD4 naive and memory got three plates each, CD8 naive two, CD8 memory one.

Assay: immunoSEQ multiplex PCR; the TCRdb copy retains only in-frame clones and omits some. The sample lists around 88,000 clones, 67% seen once, with roughly 40% in the top ten. General study results and limits: Represented diversity, genetic and exposure-history alike, was limited by few donors.

The healthy adult donors were HIV-negative and reported no recent acute infections or vaccinations. Material for sequencing was memory CD8+ T cells sorted from blood. The subset is: CD45RO+ cells pooled with CCR7-negative TemRA cells. This receptor was identified in a man aged 25 to 40 in good health. The V and J genes are TRBV27 and TRBJ2-2, with a weak D call TRBD1 (5 bases). The DNA for the CDR3 is TGTGCCAGCGCACTTGGTGGGGCGGATACCGGGGAGCTGTTTTTT. Amino acids: CASALGGADTGELFF.